This T cell receptor (beta chain) was profiled in a study of response to subunit inactivated influenza vaccine. Notes on this clonotype: What it binds is unknown.

TCRdb re-analysed the RT-PCR reads in MiXCR, keeping a single row per CDR3 protein. The sample lists over 750,000 distinct CDR3 sequences, less than 25% occurring once. Study results and caveats: Each seasonal influenza vaccination recruits few new T cells, the authors suggested.

The sequencing used PBMCs from blood, collected 5 to 6 days after vaccination. This TCR was recovered from a man aged 45 to 65 who received an inactivated influenza vaccine.

In nucleotides, the CDR3 is TGTGCCAGCAGCGTACAGGGGAGCAATGAGCAGTTCTTC. It yields the protein CASSVQGSNEQFF. The chain carries TRBV5-5 and TRBJ2-1; 7 nucleotides line up with TRBD1. Unmatched junction bases numbered 4, after V lost 4 bases and J lost 6 bases. This CDR3 is built from 13 residues. Germline V gene lookup returns CDR1 SGHKS and CDR2 YYEKEE (reference sequence).